The T cell receptor beta chain described here comes from a study of cytomegalovirus exposure and HLA in healthy donors. This clone has more than one count but fewer than ten. Trimming removed 3 bases from V and 4 bases from J, with 19 bases in between. The CDR3 has 18 residues. Germline CDR1 and CDR2: SGHTA and FQGNSA. The PCR ran on 60 Vbeta and 13 Jbeta primers. Some clones are missing from TCRdb's copy, which holds only in-frame ones; the method was immunoSEQ multiplex PCR. The sample includes over 150,000 clones, about 81% of them seen just once. The V gene is TRBV7-2, the J gene TRBJ2-6; tentative D call: TRBD1 (5 bases). The sequenced sample was PBMCs. This sequence was found in a woman aged 50 to 60 in good health and CMV-seropositive. The chain's CDR3 is CASSFNYAGSLGANVLTF. In DNA, the CDR3 is TGTGCCAGCAGCTTCAATTACGCAGGGTCACTCGGGGCCAACGTCCTGACTTTC.